The 16 T cell receptor beta chains below were found in one sample sequenced in a study of blood T cell repertoires in COVID-19. Measured with immunoSEQ multiplex PCR; TCRdb has only the in-frame clones, and not every one. The data hold about 400,000 clones, with 70% to 90% observed a single time. Sequencing input: peripheral blood. All receptors derive from a human donor in a cohort sampled during active COVID-19.

The gene calls are TRBV15 and TRBJ1-2; D is unclear. The CDR3 has 15 amino acids. Germline CDR1 reads LNHNV; CDR2 reads YYDKDF (reference sequence). Trimming left V 5 bases short and J 7 bases short, with 20 bases between. CDR3 region: CATSSGLSDPLGYTF. The CDR3 bases are TGTGCCACCAGCTCCGGACTTTCAGATCCTCTTGGCTACACCTTC.

Here the CDR3 reads CASRRGDRGPNSPLHF. The CDR3 nucleotides read TGTGCCAGCAGACGAGGGGACAGGGGTCCGAATTCACCCCTCCACTTT. V usage is TRBV11-1 and J usage is TRBJ1-6; TRBD1 matches 10 bases. CDR1 is SGHAT and CDR2 is FQDESV in the germline V gene (reference sequence). V lost 6 bases and J lost 7; bases outside the gene matches: 9. CDR3 size: 16 residues.

Comments on this clone: Different DNA sequences within this sample yield the same CDR3. The chain joins TRBV19 to TRBJ2-7, with D perhaps TRBD1 (6 bases). V dropped 4 bases and J dropped 2 bases, with 12 bases sitting between them. Germline V gene data show CDR1 as LNHDA and CDR2 as SQIVND (reference sequence). The CDR3 runs 14 residues. The CDR3, as DNA: TGTGCCAGTAGTAACCCCGGACAGACCTACGAGCAGTACTTC. Translation: CASSNPGQTYEQYF.

This clone was observed a single time. J is TRBJ2-1 and V is TRBV5-4; TRBD2 agrees at 9 bases. Germline V CDR1 and CDR2: SGHNT, YYREEE (reference sequence). Trimming removed 4 bases from V and 0 bases from J; junction bases left unmatched: 11. CDR3 length equals 18 residues. CDR3 loop: CASSGGRAMSSSYNEQFF. The CDR3 DNA reads TGTGCCAGCAGCGGCGGGAGGGCCATGTCTAGCTCCTACAATGAGCAGTTCTTC. Supplemented by reference TRBV5-4 and TRBJ2-1, the full variable domain reads ETGVTQSPTHLIKTRGQQVTLRCSSQSGHNTVSWYQQALGQGPQFIFQYYREEENGRGNFPPRFSGLQFPNYSSELNVNALELDDSALYLCASSGGRAMSSSYNEQFFGPGTRLTVL.

This clone was detected once. This chain joins TRBV2 and TRBJ2-2; D perhaps matches TRBD1 (6 bases). The CDR3 is made up of 15 amino acids. Germline CDR1 is SNHLY and CDR2 is FYNNEI. V was pared by 7 bases and J by 4 bases, with 16 bases between. CDR3 bases: TGTGCCAGCACCCAAGGGGGACAAGTCACCGGGGAGCTGTTTTTT. Its translation is CASTQGGQVTGELFF.

The rearrangement links TRBV11-2 to TRBJ2-1; 8 bases are a match to TRBD2. The CDR3 is 16 amino acids. Per germline, CDR1 SGHAT and CDR2 FQNNGV. Trimming cost V 1 base and J 3 bases; bases outside gene matches: 5. The CDR3 reads CASSLATGRVYNEQFF. The CDR3, as DNA: TGTGCCAGCAGCTTAGCGACCGGGAGGGTCTACAATGAGCAGTTCTTC.

This chain uses TRBV28 with TRBJ1-3; no clear D gene. CDR3 length equals 15 residues. From germline, CDR1 is MDHEN and CDR2 SYDVKM. V was pared by 5 bases and J by 3 bases, with 14 bases between. The CDR3 loop is CASSPPRRGGNTIYF. The DNA for the CDR3 is TGTGCCAGCAGTCCACCCCGCCGGGGTGGAAACACCATATATTTT.

The chain joins TRBV9 to TRBJ2-3, with TRBD2 matching 8 bases. CDR1 and CDR2 (germline): SGDLS, YYNGEE. This CDR3 region has 16 residues. The J segment lost 2 bases and the V segment lost 2 bases, leaving 7 bases of the junction unmatched. In DNA, the CDR3 is TGTGCCAGCAGCGTTTTAGGCGGGAGGACCACAGATACGCAGTATTTT. Amino acid sequence: CASSVLGGRTTDTQYF.

The genes are TRBV5-1 and TRBJ2-5; 7 positions agree with TRBD2. The J segment lost 5 bases and the V segment lost 1 base, leaving 5 bases of the junction unmatched. Per the germline V gene, CDR1 is SGHRS and CDR2 is YFSETQ. The CDR3 is 14 residues long. The CDR3 sequence is CASSLTGGRETQYF. The CDR3 DNA sequence: TGCGCCAGCAGCTTGACCGGGGGGAGGGAGACCCAGTACTTC.

This clone has a single count. The chain has TRBV9 and TRBJ2-7, with TRBD2 identical over 11 bases. The germline CDR1 and CDR2 sequences are SGDLS and YYNGEE. After removal of 10 bases from V and 3 bases from J, the junction contained 21 bases not matched to a gene. The CDR3 contains 18 residues. CDR3 protein: CAHPQLPGLAATHYEQYF. The CDR3 nucleotides are TGTGCCCACCCCCAGCTTCCGGGACTAGCGGCTACCCACTACGAGCAGTACTTC.

The rearrangement joins TRBV11-3 to TRBJ2-2, with TRBD2 as a possible D gene (6 bases). The CDR3 is 15 amino acids. Trimming took 1 base from V and 2 from J, leaving 8 bases between them. Germline CDR1 SGHNT, CDR2 YENEEA. CDR3 sequence: CASSLGGTNTGELFF. Here the CDR3 DNA reads TGTGCCAGCAGCTTAGGAGGGACTAACACCGGGGAGCTGTTTTTT. Together with reference TRBV11-3 and TRBJ2-2, the CDR3 gives the full variable domain: EAGVVQSPRYKIIEKKQPVAFWCNPISGHNTLYWYLQNLGQGPELLIRYENEEAVDDSQLPKDRFSAERLKGVDSTLKIQPAELGDSAVYLCASSLGGTNTGELFFGEGSRLTVL.

The V and J genes are TRBV6-1 and TRBJ2-3; TRBD2 agrees at 11 bases. The trim removed 3 bases at V and 2 bases at J, leaving 7 bases unmatched. The length of the CDR3 is 17 residues. Germline CDR1 and CDR2: MNHNS and SASEGT. The CDR3 sequence is CASSDGRLAGNTDTQYF. As DNA, the CDR3 is TGTGCCAGCAGTGATGGAAGACTAGCGGGAAACACAGATACGCAGTATTTT.

This clone was observed a single time. The chain is built from TRBV12-3 or TRBV12-4 and TRBJ2-1, with D maybe TRBD2 (7 bases). CDR3 length equals 13 residues. V lost 6 bases and J lost 7, with 13 bases in between. The CDR3 region has the DNA TGTGCCAGCAGCTCCCGGGGGGCAAATGAGCAGTTCTTC. This encodes CASSSRGANEQFF.

The chain is built from TRBV7-2 and TRBJ1-6; D remains unclear. This CDR3 has 17 residues. Germline V gene sequence: CDR1 SGHTA, CDR2 FQGNSA. V dropped 4 bases and J dropped 8 bases, with 21 bases sitting between them. CDR3 DNA sequence: TGTGCCAGCAGCTGGACTCAGCCTTTGGGAGGCGATTCACCCCTCCACTTT. Amino acids: CASSWTQPLGGDSPLHF. The entire variable domain, with the rest obtained from reference TRBV7-2 and TRBJ1-6, is as follows: GAGVSQSPSNKVTEKGKDVELRCDPISGHTALYWYRQSLGQGLEFLIYFQGNSAPDKSGLPSDRFSAERTGGSVSTLTIQRTQQEDSAVYLCASSWTQPLGGDSPLHFGNGTRLTVT.

The rearrangement links TRBV19 to TRBJ2-5; tentatively, D is TRBD1 (5 bases). The CDR3 has 13 residues. Trimming left V 7 bases short and J 5 bases short, with 14 bases between. From germline, CDR1 is LNHDA and CDR2 SQIVND (reference sequence). The CDR3 loop reads CASTRSPGETQYF. In nucleotides, the CDR3 is TGTGCCAGTACTCGTTCTCCAGGGGAGACCCAGTACTTC.

This rearrangement joins TRBV19 to TRBJ1-1; D is unclear. Germline values: CDR1 LNHDA, CDR2 SQIVND (reference sequence). The CDR3 is 13 residues long. Trimming removed 5 bases at V and 0 bases at J, with 7 bases between. CDR3 in DNA: TGTGCCAGTAGTGTCACAGTGAACACTGAAGCTTTCTTT. It specifies CASSVTVNTEAFF.